This T cell receptor (beta chain) was documented in a study of blood T cell repertoires in COVID-19. Study-wide background: Acute-phase and convalescent COVID-19 samples originated in the United States, Italy and Spain. Sources were T cells, B-cell-depleted T cells, or PBMCs; the material itself was cDNA or gDNA.

In the study's own analysis: Quantification of nucleated cells was approximated via reference gene primer amplification. Libraries were prepared by immunoSEQ multiplex PCR; TCRdb keeps only in-frame clonotypes and omits some of them. V and J calls and clone size follow that table, whereas D and trimming were derived from the DNA. The sample lists about 530,000 clones, approximately 91% occurring once. The CDR3 has 13 amino acids. V gave up 6 bases and J gave up 1 base, with 4 bases separating them. Per germline, CDR1 SNHLY and CDR2 FYNNEI. To note about this clone: Distinct nucleotide sequences in the sample also encode this CDR3.

Source material: peripheral blood. The chain uses TRBV2 and TRBJ2-6; no clear D. The receptor was isolated from a woman in her fifties or sixties with COVID-19, enrolled during active disease. The CDR3 DNA sequence: TGTGCCAGCAGCCTATCTGGGGCCAACGTCCTGACTTTC. Its translation is CASSLSGANVLTF.